This T cell receptor beta chain was captured by sequencing in a study of OX40 agonist ivuxolimab in advanced cancers. Across the whole study: Cohort: about 82% men, mean age roughly 60, aged roughly 23 to 90. Around 40% of patients had received prior checkpoint inhibitor therapy. Whole-study findings and limits: Also showing low normalized T-cell clonal expansion were some of the nonresponders.

On this clone itself: Its antigen is as yet unknown.

The CDR3 is made up of 15 amino acids. The germline V and J ends were trimmed by 6 bases and 1 base, with 13 bases remaining between them. Germline V gives CDR1 MNHNY, CDR2 SVGAGI (reference sequence). Here immunoSEQ multiplex PCR was the method, and the copy in TCRdb shows in-frame clones only, minus some. The table includes approximately 90,000 clones, 80% to 90% detected once. The receptor was derived from an adult with an advanced solid tumor such as melanoma, head and neck, liver or kidney cancer. J is TRBJ1-5 and V is TRBV6-6, with D perhaps TRBD1 (6 bases). The sample in question was CD4+ or CD8+ T cells sorted from blood, obtained in a trial of the OX40 agonist ivuxolimab. The chain's CDR3 is CASSRTEKSNQPQHF. For the CDR3, the DNA is TGTGCCAGCAGCCGGACAGAAAAGAGCAATCAGCCCCAGCATTTT.